This T cell receptor (beta chain) was sequenced for a study of blood T cell repertoires in COVID-19 (dated by TCRdb to about 2020). Describing the broader study: Samples covering the acute and convalescent phases of COVID-19 were provided by collaborators in the United States, Italy and Spain. The repertoires were released in a freely available public database intended as a resource for research on the immune response to SARS-CoV-2. The material from the prospective study consisted of cDNA or gDNA derived from T cells, B-cell-depleted T cells, or PBMCs. Subjects who had been exposed to COVID-19, were actively infected with it, or had recovered from it provided the deeply sampled blood TCRbeta repertoires that made up the dataset. The sample metadata nearly always contained a de-identified subject ID, COVID-19 status, age in years and sex. The samples were drawn from the first 160 participants of the ongoing ImmuneRACE study and from 950 to 1,500 subjects provided by 6 global collaborators. Where available, HLA class I and class II types were obtained from metadata supplied by the sample provider rather than from assay-based typing. The paper's findings and limits, for the study overall: Clinical and demographic metadata were provided uncurated, with the amount varying by source and participant.

TCRbeta CDR3 regions were amplified from genomic DNA by means of the immunoSEQ Assay, a bias-controlled multiplex PCR. As for how the authors treated the data: The number of nucleated cells in each sample was estimated from the amplification of reference gene primers within the assay. Sequence reads were collapsed and filtered to measure the absolute abundance of every unique TCRbeta CDR3 rearrangement. For each sample, productive Simpson clonality was calculated by taking the square root of Simpson's diversity index across productive rearrangements. This immuneACCESS table, as held by TCRdb, lists in-frame sequences with V and J called but not all clones. Of the missing ones, under half trace to an unresolved V gene in checked studies; the others have no known cause. V and J calls plus clone size are reproduced from that table; the DNA served to infer D and trimming. This sample is represented by some 200,000 clones; around nine tenths of them were singletons. In total, the top ten clones hold roughly an eighth of the sample.

CDR1 and CDR2 (MNHNS, SASEGT) derive from the germline V gene. The germline ends are 12 bases apart after V is trimmed by 1 base and J by 3 bases. The CDR3 has 15 amino acids, counting the end cysteine and phenylalanine. Kept here is only the CDR3 DNA, which spans 45 bases and is read in frame from base 1. About this clone: Its antigen is still unknown. No qualities accompany the bases; no much larger clone lies one base away.

One collaborating source in Seattle enrolled patients during active infection and followed them longitudinally through the course of disease. The collaborating institutions used their own protocols to collect whole blood in K2EDTA tubes. For TCRbeta analysis, collaborators shipped samples as frozen whole blood, isolated PBMCs, or DNA extracted from either of those sample types. This receptor was identified in a woman aged 70-85 years with COVID-19, enrolled during active disease. This sequence uses TRBV6-1 and TRBJ1-1, with the D gene too uncertain to name. The specimen was peripheral blood. The CDR3 corresponds to CASSEVRNLHTEAFF. DNA sequence: TGTGCCAGCAGTGAAGTGAGGAACCTCCACACTGAAGCTTTCTTT.